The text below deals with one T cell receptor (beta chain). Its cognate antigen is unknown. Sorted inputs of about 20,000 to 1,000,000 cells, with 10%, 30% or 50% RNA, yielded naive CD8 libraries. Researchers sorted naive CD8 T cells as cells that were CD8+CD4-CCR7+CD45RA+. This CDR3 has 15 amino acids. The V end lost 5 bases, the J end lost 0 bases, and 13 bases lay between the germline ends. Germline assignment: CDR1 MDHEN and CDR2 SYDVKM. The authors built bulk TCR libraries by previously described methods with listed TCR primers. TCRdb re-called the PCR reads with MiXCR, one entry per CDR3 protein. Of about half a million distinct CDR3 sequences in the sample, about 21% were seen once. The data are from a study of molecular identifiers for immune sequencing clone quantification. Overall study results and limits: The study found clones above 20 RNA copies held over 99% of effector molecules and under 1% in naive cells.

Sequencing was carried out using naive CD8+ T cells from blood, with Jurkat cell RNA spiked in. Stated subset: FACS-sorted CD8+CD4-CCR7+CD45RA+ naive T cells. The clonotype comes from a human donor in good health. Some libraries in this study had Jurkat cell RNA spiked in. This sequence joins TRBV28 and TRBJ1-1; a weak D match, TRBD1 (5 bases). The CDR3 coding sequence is TGTGCCAGCAGTCAGGGACGGCTCATGAACACTGAAGCTTTCTTT. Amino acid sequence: CASSQGRLMNTEAFF.